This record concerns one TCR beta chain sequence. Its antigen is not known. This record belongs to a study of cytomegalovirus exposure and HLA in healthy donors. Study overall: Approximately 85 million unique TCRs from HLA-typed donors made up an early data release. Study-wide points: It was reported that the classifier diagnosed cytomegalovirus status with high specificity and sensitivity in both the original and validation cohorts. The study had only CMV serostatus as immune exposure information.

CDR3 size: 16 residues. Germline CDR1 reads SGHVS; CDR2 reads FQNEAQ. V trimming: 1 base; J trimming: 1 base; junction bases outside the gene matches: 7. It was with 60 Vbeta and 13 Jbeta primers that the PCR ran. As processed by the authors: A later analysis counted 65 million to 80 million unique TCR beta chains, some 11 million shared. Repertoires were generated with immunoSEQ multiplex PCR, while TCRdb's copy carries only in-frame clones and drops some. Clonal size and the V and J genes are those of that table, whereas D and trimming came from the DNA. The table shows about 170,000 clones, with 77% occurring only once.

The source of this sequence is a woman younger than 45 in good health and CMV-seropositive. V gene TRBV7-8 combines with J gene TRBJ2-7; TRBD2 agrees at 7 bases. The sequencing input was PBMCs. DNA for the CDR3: TGTGCCAGCAGCTTAGATTTTACTAGCGTTTCCTACGAGCAGTACTTC. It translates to CASSLDFTSVSYEQYF. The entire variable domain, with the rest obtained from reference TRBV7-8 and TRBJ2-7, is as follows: GAGVSQSPRYKVAKRGQDVALRCDPISGHVSLFWYQQALGQGPEFLTYFQNEAQLDKSGLPSDRFFAERPEGSVSTLKIQRTQQEDSAVYLCASSLDFTSVSYEQYFGPGTRLTVT.